The T cell receptor (beta chain) under discussion was sequenced for a study of T cells after yellow fever vaccination. Overall study context: For low cell numbers, libraries were made with SMART-Seq v4 Ultra Low Input.

In making TCR cDNA, 5'RACE template switching added a universal primer site and UMIs to it. TCRdb analysed the 5' RACE reads with MiXCR anew, one entry per CDR3 protein. The sample consists of 550,000 to 750,000 distinct CDR3 sequences, roughly 13% of them appearing once. V lost 2 bases and J lost 9; bases outside the gene matches: 11. Germline V gene data show CDR1 as LGHDT and CDR2 as YNNKEL (reference sequence). The CDR3 runs 16 residues. Study-wide points: Highly abundant clonotypes carried over from the bulk population could end up in FACS-sorted repertoires as contaminants. Re-detected after boosting: most primary clones, almost 98% of CD4 and 75% to 90% of CD8.

Details on this clonotype: Its target is not known.

This specimen was PBMCs, taken on the day of the yellow fever booster vaccination. The receptor's source is a man younger than 40 who received the YFV17D yellow fever vaccine. The chain has TRBV3-1 and TRBJ2-1; 9 bases are shared with TRBD2. CDR3: CASSQMPWRRGGEQFF. The CDR3 DNA sequence: TGTGCCAGCAGCCAAATGCCCTGGAGGCGGGGGGGTGAGCAGTTCTTC.